The clone carrying this TCR beta chain was recorded at least ten times. Its target is unknown. 5'RACE with 10-nucleotide random UMIs generated the cDNA. TCRdb re-analysed the 5' RACE reads in MiXCR, keeping a single row per CDR3 protein. The sample lists some 54,000 distinct CDR3 sequences, around 10% seen once, with 6.6% in the top ten. Germline V lookup: CDR1 SGHRS, CDR2 YFSETQ. Trimming removed 4 bases from V and 0 bases from J, with 16 bases in between. The length of the CDR3 is 16 residues. The data derive from a study of neurological immune-mediated disorders. Findings of the study overall: The study found no CDR3 amino acid sequences shared by expanded clones across subjects, suggesting private repertoires in all groups. The most TCR clonal expansion was seen in HTLV-1-associated myelopathy, and the least was seen in multiple sclerosis, which fell below healthy controls.

Time point denoted: longitudinal time-point 1 (baseline). PBMCs stored at -80 C, numbering 2 million, were the origin of the unsorted libraries. The clonotype was recovered from a male donor with HTLV-1-associated myelopathy (HAM/TSP). The chain couples TRBV5-1 to TRBJ1-2; tentative D call: TRBD1 (5 bases). Sequencing used PBMCs. This CDR3 reads CASSPGAISSNYGYTF. The CDR3 bases are TGCGCCAGCAGCCCTGGGGCCATTTCCTCTAACTATGGCTACACCTTC.